This passage covers 17 T cell receptor beta chains from one sample sequenced in a study of blood T cells in healthy people across ages. A second PCR of roughly 6 to 12 cycles used a sample-barcoded 5' primer and a J-beta primer mix. Each CDR3 protein gets one entry after TCRdb re-called the 5' RACE reads with MiXCR. The table records under 800,000 distinct CDR3 sequences, more than 40% of them present only once. Specimen: blood. The source is a woman aged 60-75 years in good health.

The V call is TRBV6-5, the J call TRBJ1-2; TRBD1 matches at 7 bases. There are 14 residues in the CDR3. The junction had 8 bases not matched to a gene; V was cut back by 7 bases and J by 3 bases. Per germline, CDR1 MNHEY and CDR2 SVGAGI. Here the CDR3 reads CASTPLGGHYGYTF. The CDR3 bases are TGTGCCAGCACCCCCTTAGGGGGCCACTATGGCTACACCTTC.

This clonotype has just a few counts. The V call is TRBV27, the J call TRBJ2-7; TRBD1 or TRBD2 may be the D gene (5 bases each). V lost 2 bases and J lost 2, with 13 bases in between. This CDR3 contains 15 residues. Germline assignment: CDR1 MNHEY and CDR2 SMNVEV (reference sequence). This CDR3 is CASSLGGPGTYEQYF. DNA of the CDR3: TGTGCCAGCAGTTTAGGGGGACCGGGAACCTACGAGCAGTACTTC.

The chain uses TRBV7-3 and TRBJ2-2; no reliable D call. This CDR3 has 14 residues. CDR1 SGHTA and CDR2 FQGTGA come from the germline V gene. V dropped 3 bases and J dropped 0 bases, with 5 bases sitting between them. The DNA of the CDR3 is TGTGCCAGCAGCTTTCAGTCGAACACCGGGGAGCTGTTTTTT. Protein: CASSFQSNTGELFF.

The CDR3 loop is CASSEGVGIRNEQFF. The CDR3 DNA reads TGTGCCAGCAGTGAAGGGGTGGGGATTCGGAATGAGCAGTTCTTC. The gene calls are TRBV2 and TRBJ2-1, with D unresolved. Trimming cost V 1 base and J 7 bases, with 14 bases left between them. Per the germline V gene, CDR1 is SNHLY and CDR2 is FYNNEI. The CDR3 covers 15 residues.

To note about this clonotype: The junction and the germline gene differ at one end; a read error may be behind it. V and J are TRBV11-2 and TRBJ2-7; 8 bases line up with TRBD1. CDR1 is SGHAT, CDR2 FQNNGV, per germline. The CDR3 runs 14 residues. CDR3 sequence (DNA): TGTGCCTGCAGCTTCGGCAGGGGGCTCTACGAGCAGTACTTC. It encodes CACSFGRGLYEQYF.

J is TRBJ1-2 and V is TRBV20-1, with 9 nucleotides matching TRBD1. V was pared by 0 bases and J by 8 bases, with 7 bases of the junction left unmatched. The CDR3 loop spans 14 amino acids. CDR1 and CDR2 from the germline V gene are DFQATT and SNEGSKA (reference sequence). CDR3 nucleotides: TGCAGTGCTAGAGAACGGACAGGGGCAGGGGGCTACACCTTC. Encoded protein: CSARERTGAGGYTF.

This clonotype was observed at least ten times. The chain is built from TRBV29-1 and TRBJ1-2, with D hard to call. The CDR3 runs to 10 residues. Trimming shortened V by 3 bases and J by 8 bases, and 7 bases separated the two germline ends. Germline lookup yields CDR1 SQVTM and CDR2 ANQGSEA. As DNA, the CDR3 is TGCAGCGTTGACCACGGCGGCTACACCTTC. Its protein is CSVDHGGYTF.

This clonotype has just a few counts. V and J are TRBV9 and TRBJ2-3; 8 nucleotides align to TRBD2. Germline CDR1 SGDLS, CDR2 YYNGEE. The ends lost 1 base at V and 1 base at J; junction bases unmatched: 5. The CDR3 length is 16 residues. For the CDR3, the DNA is TGTGCCAGCAGCGTACTACTAGCGGAGGGCACAGATACGCAGTATTTT. It encodes CASSVLLAEGTDTQYF.

V and J are TRBV29-1 and TRBJ2-5; D tentatively fits TRBD1 or TRBD2 (5 bases each). The closer fit of TRBJ2-7 to the DNA end suggests the J call may be wrong. This CDR3 is built from 15 residues. Germline-derived CDR1 and CDR2 are SQVTM and ANQGSEA. CDR3 bases: TGCAGCGTTGACCTCGTGGGACCCCTTGACGACGAGCAGTACTTC. Translation gives CSVDLVGPLDDEQYF.

A remark on this clonotype: The junction shows a germline mismatch at one end, possibly a read error. The V gene is TRBV7-2, the J gene TRBJ2-5, with 11 bases matching TRBD2. Looked up from germline, CDR1 is SGHTA and CDR2 is FQGNSA. CDR3 length equals 18 residues. The CDR3: CAGSLGLAGGLIAETQYF. The CDR3 region has the DNA TGTGCCGGCAGCTTAGGTCTAGCGGGGGGTTTGATTGCGGAGACCCAGTACTTC.

This clonotype was seen many times. The V and J genes are TRBV7-2 and TRBJ2-3, with D possibly TRBD1 on 5 matching bases. This CDR3 has 14 residues. Deletions cut 5 bases from V and 2 bases from J, with 11 bases between. Germline loops: CDR1 SGHTA, CDR2 FQGNSA. The CDR3 spells CASSPGRPTDTQYF. CDR3 DNA sequence: TGTGCCAGCAGCCCAGGGCGGCCCACAGATACGCAGTATTTT. Filled out from reference TRBV7-2 and TRBJ2-3, the complete variable domain reads GAGVSQSPSNKVTEKGKDVELRCDPISGHTALYWYRQSLGQGLEFLIYFQGNSAPDKSGLPSDRFSAERTGGSVSTLTIQRTQQEDSAVYLCASSPGRPTDTQYFGPGTRLTVL.

This clonotype was counted only a few times. This rearrangement joins TRBV14 to TRBJ2-1; perhaps TRBD2 as D (5 bases). The CDR3 extends over 14 amino acids. The V end lost 0 bases, the J end lost 4 bases, and 7 bases lay between the germline ends. In germline, CDR1 is SGHDN, CDR2 FVKESK. This chain's CDR3 is CASSQEGRYNEQFF. Written as DNA, the CDR3 is TGTGCCAGCAGCCAAGAGGGGAGATACAATGAGCAGTTCTTC.

V usage is TRBV28 and J usage is TRBJ2-5, with D perhaps matching TRBD2 (6 bases). The V gene lost 8 bases and the J gene lost 5 bases, with 9 bases spanning the gap. Germline CDR1 MDHEN, CDR2 SYDVKM. There are 11 residues in the CDR3. This CDR3 is CASGRWETQYF. The CDR3 nucleotides are TGTGCCAGCGGGAGGTGGGAGACCCAGTACTTC.

V is TRBV11-2 and J is TRBJ2-7, with 12 bases aligning to TRBD2. Germline values: CDR1 SGHAT, CDR2 FQNNGV. V gave up 2 bases and J gave up 7 bases; unmatched junction bases: 3. This CDR3 comprises 14 residues. CDR3 protein: CASSLLAGGQEQYF. CDR3 DNA: TGTGCCAGCAGCTTACTAGCGGGGGGGCAGGAGCAGTACTTC.

The V gene is TRBV28, the J gene TRBJ2-7, with 9 bases that match TRBD2. J lost 3 bases, V lost 5 bases, and 5 bases had no gene match. The length of the CDR3 is 14 residues. From germline, CDR1 is MDHEN and CDR2 SYDVKM. The CDR3 region is CASSGTSLNYEQYF. The CDR3 DNA reads TGTGCCAGCAGTGGGACTAGCCTAAACTACGAGCAGTACTTC.

V is TRBV3-1 and J is TRBJ2-5; 11 bases agree with TRBD2. V lost 2 bases and J lost 1; bases outside the gene matches: 6. Germline loops: CDR1 LGHDT, CDR2 YNNKEL (reference sequence). The CDR3 extends over 17 amino acids. As DNA, the CDR3 is TGTGCCAGCAGCCAACTTAGCGGGGGGGCGCCCCAAGAGACCCAGTACTTC. Translated, it gives CASSQLSGGAPQETQYF.

This clonotype has a handful of counts. J is TRBJ2-5 and V is TRBV24-1, with TRBD1 matching 8 bases. Germline V CDR1 and CDR2: KGHDR, SFDVKD. V dropped 2 bases and J dropped 5; count of bases not matched to a gene: 3. This CDR3 has 14 amino acids. CDR3 loop: CATSDSDRGETQYF. The CDR3 DNA is TGTGCCACCAGTGATTCCGACAGGGGTGAGACCCAGTACTTC.